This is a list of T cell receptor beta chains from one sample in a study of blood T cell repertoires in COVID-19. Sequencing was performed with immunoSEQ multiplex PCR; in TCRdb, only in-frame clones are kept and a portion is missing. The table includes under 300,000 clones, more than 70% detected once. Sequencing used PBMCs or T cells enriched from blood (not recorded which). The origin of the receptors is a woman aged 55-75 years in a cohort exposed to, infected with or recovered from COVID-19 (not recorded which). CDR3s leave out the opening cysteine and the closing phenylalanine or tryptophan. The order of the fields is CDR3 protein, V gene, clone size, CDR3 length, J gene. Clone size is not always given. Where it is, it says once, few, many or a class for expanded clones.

ASRKGSANTGELF,TRBV9,NA,13,TRBJ2-2
ASSQVDSLGEYEQY,TRBV4-2,NA,14,TRBJ2-7
AIRPGSSGNEQY,TRBV10-3,NA,12,TRBJ2-7
ASGLVIQGAGEQF,TRBV12-5,NA,13,TRBJ2-1
ASSLPGNYGYT,TRBV5-4,NA,11,TRBJ1-2
ASSQDTREQF,TRBV14,NA,10,TRBJ2-1
ASSLLVGRGGNTEAF,TRBV5-8,NA,15,TRBJ1-1
ASSKARGLLGPHSNQPQH,TRBV21-1,NA,18,TRBJ1-5
ATQGDYGYT,TRBV24-1,NA,9,TRBJ1-2
ASSTGGDGNQPQH,TRBV19,NA,13,TRBJ1-5
ASSLGAKVVINQPQH,TRBV7-2,NA,15,TRBJ1-5
ASSLGGAYNEQF,TRBV14,once,12,TRBJ2-1
ASSSGGGTDTQY,TRBV9,NA,12,TRBJ2-3
AWSVLEGGEQY,TRBV30,NA,11,TRBJ2-7
AWSTLAGAGRTQY,TRBV30,NA,13,TRBJ2-3
SVESGSTDTQY,TRBV29-1,NA,11,TRBJ2-3
ASSLNRNVGGEQY,TRBV7-2,NA,13,TRBJ2-7
ASSYPREGKDNEQF,TRBV6-5,NA,14,TRBJ2-1
ASKAQGSSYEQY,TRBV5-7,NA,12,TRBJ2-7
ASQLGQGAGGYT,TRBV27,NA,12,TRBJ1-2
AWSLGQGRQPQH,TRBV30,NA,12,TRBJ1-5
ASTKGKGQGYYEQY,TRBV21-1,NA,14,TRBJ2-7
ASSLLAGGPVGELF,TRBV9,NA,14,TRBJ2-2